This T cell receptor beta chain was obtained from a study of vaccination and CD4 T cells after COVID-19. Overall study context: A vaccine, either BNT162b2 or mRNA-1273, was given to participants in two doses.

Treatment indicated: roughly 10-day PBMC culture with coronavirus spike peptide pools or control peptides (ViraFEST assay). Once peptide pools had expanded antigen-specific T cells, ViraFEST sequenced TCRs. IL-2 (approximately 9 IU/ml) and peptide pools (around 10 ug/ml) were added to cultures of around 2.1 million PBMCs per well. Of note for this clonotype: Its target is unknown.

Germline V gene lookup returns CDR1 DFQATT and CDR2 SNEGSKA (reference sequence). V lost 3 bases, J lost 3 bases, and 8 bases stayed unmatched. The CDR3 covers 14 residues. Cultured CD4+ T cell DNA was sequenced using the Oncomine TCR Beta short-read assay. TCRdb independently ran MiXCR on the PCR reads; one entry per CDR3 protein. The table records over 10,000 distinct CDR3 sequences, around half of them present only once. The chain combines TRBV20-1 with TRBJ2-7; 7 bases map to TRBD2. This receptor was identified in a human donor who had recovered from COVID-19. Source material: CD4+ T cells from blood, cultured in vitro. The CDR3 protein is CSASGSGYFYEQYF. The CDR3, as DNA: TGCAGTGCTAGTGGTAGCGGGTATTTCTACGAGCAGTACTTC.